A selection of T cell receptor beta chains follows, all from one sample in a study. In TCRdb, the 5' RACE reads were re-called with MiXCR into one record per CDR3 protein. The sample shows roughly 8,500 distinct CDR3 sequences, under 50% of them seen only once. The sample comprised Tregs sorted from a lymph node. Every receptor here comes from a female donor with breast cancer. CDR3s include the opening cysteine and the closing phenylalanine or tryptophan. The D gene is left open where the match is weak. Rows may omit the clone size; those that give it use once, few, many or a size class.

>once|.|TRBJ2-1|TRBV6-5
TGTGCCAGCAGTGAAGGGACGCACTCCTACAATGAGCAGTTCTTC
CASSEGTHSYNEQFF
>.|.|TRBJ1-2|TRBV7-9
TGTGCCAGCAGCTATACAGGGACCGCTGGCTACACCTTC
CASSYTGTAGYTF
>.|TRBD1|TRBJ1-4|TRBV12-3/TRBV12-4
TGTGCCAGCAGTTTAAGCCTGGGACAGGGGGATGAAAAACTGTTTTTT
CASSLSLGQGDEKLFF
>.|.|TRBJ2-1|TRBV29-1
TGCAGCGTTCCTACCTACAATGAGCAGTTCTTC
CSVPTYNEQFF
>.|.|TRBJ1-1|TRBV7-3
TGTGCCAGCAGCTCTTGGGGTGGGACTGAAGCTTTCTTT
CASSSWGGTEAFF
>few|TRBD2|TRBJ2-1|TRBV5-1
TGCGCCAGCAGCTGGTATCCGGGACTAGCGGGAGTCGGTGAGCAGTTCTTC
CASSWYPGLAGVGEQFF
>.|TRBD2|TRBJ2-7|TRBV12-3/TRBV12-4
TGTGCCAGCAGGGGACTAGCCAGGTACGAGCAGTACTTC
CASRGLARYEQYF
>medium-sized|.|TRBJ2-7|TRBV4-1
TGCGCCAGCAGCCAAGCGGACACCGGGGCCGACGAGCAGTACTTC
CASSQADTGADEQYF
>few|.|TRBJ2-5|TRBV4-1
TGCGCCAGCAGCCAAGGGGATCGATCTGTGTACTTC
CASSQGDRSVYF
>.|TRBD2|TRBJ2-1|TRBV10-3
TGTGCCATCAGTGATGTGGTGCGGGGGAATGAGCAGTTCTTC
CAISDVVRGNEQFF
>few|TRBD1|TRBJ2-1|TRBV29-1
TGCAGCGTCAGCCGGGACAGTGAGTATCGGGAAGAGCAGTTCTTC
CSVSRDSEYREEQFF
>few|.|TRBJ2-5|TRBV4-2
TGTGCCAGCAGCCAAGATGCCCCCCCACGGACCCAGTACTTC
CASSQDAPPRTQYF
>.|TRBD2|TRBJ2-1|TRBV4-1
TGCGCCAGCAGCCAAGAGTCCGCGGGAGGAATCAATGAGCAGTTCTTC
CASSQESAGGINEQFF
>.|.|TRBJ2-7|TRBV20-1
TGCAGTGCTAGTATCGACAGGAGGTCCTACGAGCAGTACTTC
CSASIDRRSYEQYF
>once|.|TRBJ2-5|TRBV12-3/TRBV12-4
TGTGCCAGCAGTTTAGTGGCAGTGGAGACCCAGTACTTC
CASSLVAVETQYF
>few|TRBD2|TRBJ2-5|TRBV20-1
TGCAGTGCTAGACCCCGGGACTACATTCAGCCCCAGTACTTC
CSARPRDYIQPQYF
>.|TRBD1|TRBJ1-1|TRBV12-3/TRBV12-4
TGTGCCAGCAGTTTCGGGACAGCCACTGAAGCTTTCTTT
CASSFGTATEAFF
>.|.|TRBJ1-5|TRBV12-3/TRBV12-4
TGTGCCAGCAGCCCCGGACGTTTATCCCAGCATTTT
CASSPGRLSQHF
>.|.|TRBJ2-5|TRBV30
TGTGCCTGGAGAGCCCGCGATGGTCCTAGATGGGAGACCCAGTACTTC
CAWRARDGPRWETQYF
>.|TRBD1|TRBJ2-7|TRBV20-1
TGCAGTGCAATCCAGGGGGTGCAGTACTTC
CSAIQGVQYF
>few|.|TRBJ2-3|TRBV9
TGTGCCAGCAGCGTAGTGGGACTCCCGCCCGACGCAGATACGCAGTATTTT
CASSVVGLPPDADTQYF
>.|.|TRBJ2-1|TRBV7-2
TGTGCCAGCAGCCCTTACCCGGCGGCTGAGCAGTTCTTC
CASSPYPAAEQFF
>.|.|TRBJ2-1|TRBV4-1
TGCGCCAGCAGCCAAGAGACTAGCCGGGGGCATGAGCAGTTCTTC
CASSQETSRGHEQFF